This T cell receptor (beta chain) emerged from a study of cytomegalovirus exposure and HLA in healthy donors. Regarding the study as a whole: Using a false discovery rate of 0.05, a later analysis showed that 15,000 to 20,000 TCR beta sequences were associated with HLA alleles.

Details on this clone: Antigen: not known.

Germline V gene data show CDR1 as LNHDA and CDR2 as SQIVND (reference sequence). This CDR3 comprises 16 residues. After removal of 1 base from V and 4 bases from J, the junction contained 8 bases not matched to a gene. PCR used 60 Vbeta primers and 13 Jbeta primers. Some clones are missing from TCRdb's copy, which holds only in-frame ones; the method was immunoSEQ multiplex PCR. The sample yields fewer than 90,000 clones, roughly 70% seen once. Sequenced: PBMCs. The TCR sequence derives from a woman aged 50 to 65 in good health and CMV-seropositive. The V gene is TRBV19, the J gene TRBJ1-2; 8 nucleotides line up with TRBD1. CDR3 amino acids: CASSIAGTGSGYGYTF. CDR3 nucleotides: TGTGCCAGTAGTATAGCTGGGACAGGCAGCGGCTATGGCTACACCTTC.